This T cell receptor beta chain came from a study of blood T cell repertoires in COVID-19. Overall study: Donors in the United States, Italy and Spain gave samples during acute or convalescent COVID-19. PBMCs, B-cell-depleted T cells, or T cells provided the cDNA or gDNA that made up the material.

Under the authors' procedure: Counts of nucleated cells, estimated from reference gene primer amplification, were obtained. Clones were sequenced by immunoSEQ multiplex PCR, and TCRdb holds only the in-frame ones, with some missing. V, J and clone size reflect that table, while D and trimming were determined from the DNA. Among some 330,000 clones listed, about 89% were seen once. V dropped 4 bases and J dropped 3; count of bases not matched to a gene: 3. The germline CDR1 and CDR2 sequences are SGHRS and YFSETQ. The CDR3 runs 13 residues. This TCR derives from a man aged 35 to 55 in a cohort exposed to, infected with or recovered from COVID-19 (not recorded which). The chain has TRBV5-1 and TRBJ1-2; TRBD1 aligns across 7 bases. Sequences were obtained from PBMCs or T cells enriched from blood (not recorded which). The CDR3 sequence is CASSQTGDYGYTF. Written as DNA, the CDR3 is TGCGCCAGCAGCCAAACAGGGGACTATGGCTACACCTTC.